The TCR beta chain described here comes from a study of cytomegalovirus exposure and HLA in healthy donors. Study-level points and caveats: CMV antigen specificity was confirmed in vitro for a few CMV-associated chains.

Amplification used 60 Vbeta primers and 13 Jbeta primers. Measured with immunoSEQ multiplex PCR; TCRdb has only the in-frame clones, and not every one. The sample lists about 170,000 clones, over 65% occurring once. V was pared by 7 bases and J by 8 bases, with 6 bases of the junction left unmatched. Germline V CDR1 and CDR2: LGHNT, FRNRAP. This CDR3 has 14 residues. This clone has just one count. The antigen remains unidentified. Other nucleotide sequences from this sample produce the same CDR3. The sequence derives from a female donor in good health and CMV-seronegative. Sequenced sample: PBMCs. The chain combines TRBV12-5 with TRBJ2-2, with TRBD1 matching over 11 bases. Written as DNA, the CDR3 is TGTGCTAGTGATTGGGACAGGGGGACTGGGGAGCTGTTTTTT. Translating gives CASDWDRGTGELFF. The complete variable domain, with remaining parts taken from reference TRBV12-5 and TRBJ2-2, reads DARVTQTPRHKVTEMGQEVTMRCQPILGHNTVFWYRQTMMQGLELLAYFRNRAPLDDSGMPKDRFSAEMPDATLATLKIQPSEPRDSAVYFCASDWDRGTGELFFGEGSRLTVL.